The 20 T cell receptor beta chains reported below all come from one sample, sequenced in a study of blood T cell repertoires in COVID-19. Here immunoSEQ multiplex PCR was the method, and the copy in TCRdb shows in-frame clones only, minus some. The sample yields 300,000 to 450,000 clones, about 87% seen once. The sequencing sample was made of PBMCs or T cells enriched from blood (not recorded which). These TCRs come from a man aged 25-45 years who had recovered from COVID-19.

This clone came up once. The chain links TRBV14 to TRBJ2-5; D is perhaps TRBD2 (6 bases). The V and J ends lost 2 bases and 5 bases respectively, with 6 bases between them. The CDR3 has 12 residues. Germline assignment: CDR1 SGHDN and CDR2 FVKESK. The CDR3 sequence is CASSQRGETQYF. As DNA, the CDR3 is TGTGCCAGCAGCCAACGGGGGGAGACCCAGTACTTC.

This rearrangement joins TRBV19 to TRBJ1-3; D is unclear. The germline V gene encodes CDR1 LNHDA and CDR2 SQIVND (reference sequence). The CDR3 extends over 11 amino acids. V lost 10 bases and J lost 3, with 7 bases in between. In DNA, the CDR3 is TGTGCCACCCGCGATGGAAACACCATATATTTT. Translating it yields CATRDGNTIYF.

The chain uses TRBV6-2 or TRBV6-3 and TRBJ1-2, with D perhaps matching TRBD1 (5 bases). In germline, CDR1 is MNHEY, CDR2 SVGEGT. The CDR3 runs to 16 residues. V dropped 2 bases and J dropped 6 bases, with 19 bases sitting between them. The CDR3 sequence is CASSYPISGGKDGYTF. In DNA form, the CDR3 reads TGTGCCAGCAGTTACCCAATCTCCGGGGGAAAGGATGGCTACACCTTC.

This rearrangement joins TRBV19 to TRBJ1-5; TRBD1 agrees at 7 bases. The CDR3 is 18 residues long. Germline V gene data show CDR1 as LNHDA and CDR2 as SQIVND (reference sequence). Trimming cost V 3 bases and J 0 bases; bases outside gene matches: 11. Written as DNA, the CDR3 is TGTGCCAGTAGTATCCACATAGGGACAGAGTCTAGCAATCAGCCCCAGCATTTT. Protein sequence: CASSIHIGTESSNQPQHF.

This clone was recorded at least ten times. The J gene is TRBJ2-2, the V gene TRBV7-9; D not certain. The ends were cut back, 1 base at V and 1 base at J, with 10 bases in the middle. The CDR3 consists of 16 residues. Germline V gene lookup returns CDR1 SEHNR and CDR2 FQNEAQ (reference sequence). CDR3: CASSLEPGMNTGELFF. The DNA of the CDR3 is TGTGCCAGCAGCTTAGAACCAGGAATGAACACCGGGGAGCTGTTTTTT. Full variable domain (missing parts from reference TRBV7-9 and TRBJ2-2): DTGVSQNPRHKITKRGQNVTFRCDPISEHNRLYWYRQTLGQGPEFLTYFQNEAQLEKSRLLSDRFSAERPKGSFSTLEIQRTEQGDSAMYLCASSLEPGMNTGELFFGEGSRLTVL.

The chain employs TRBV2 and TRBJ2-4; TRBD2 might be the D (6 bases). The germline gives CDR1 SNHLY, CDR2 FYNNEI. V was pared by 1 base and J by 6 bases, with 13 bases between. The length of the CDR3 is 15 residues. The DNA of the CDR3 is TGTGCCAGCAGTGAAGATTCGCAAGCGGGAAACATTCAGTACTTC. It specifies CASSEDSQAGNIQYF.

The chain joins TRBV7-9 to TRBJ1-4, with TRBD1 matching over 10 bases. The CDR3 extends over 15 amino acids. V shed 2 bases, J shed 5 bases, and the junction held 2 bases outside the gene matches. Germline assignment: CDR1 SEHNR and CDR2 FQNEAQ (reference sequence). CDR3 coding DNA: TGTGCCAGCAGCTTAACGACAGGGGGCAATGAAAAACTGTTTTTT. Translation: CASSLTTGGNEKLFF.

This chain links TRBV19 with TRBJ1-5, with D hard to call. The CDR3 is 13 amino acids. The ends were cut back, 8 bases at V and 5 bases at J, with 13 bases in the middle. Per the germline V gene, CDR1 is LNHDA and CDR2 is SQIVND (reference sequence). DNA for the CDR3: TGTGCCAGTCGCTTCATCGGGGATCAGCCCCAGCATTTT. This sequence encodes CASRFIGDQPQHF.

Only a few counts were recorded for this clone. A junction boundary mismatches the germline segment, possibly from a read error. The CDR3 DNA reads as TGTGCCAGCAGCACCTGGACAGGGGACTTATTTAGCTTC. This translates into CASSTWTGDLFSF. V and J are TRBV7-9 and TRBJ2-7; 9 nucleotides align to TRBD1. The CDR3 loop spans 13 amino acids. CDR1 and CDR2 (germline): SEHNR, FQNEAQ (reference sequence).

V usage is TRBV10-3 and J usage is TRBJ1-4, with D perhaps matching TRBD1 (5 bases). V shed 11 bases and J shed 8 bases, with 12 bases lying between them. The CDR3 consists of 11 residues. Germline V gene sequence: CDR1 ENHRY, CDR2 SYGVKD. CDR3 residues: CASQGGEKLFF. The CDR3 DNA sequence: TGTGCCTCCCAGGGAGGAGAAAAACTGTTTTTT.

V usage is TRBV6-5 and J usage is TRBJ2-5; TRBD1 aligns across 9 bases. The CDR3 length is 14 residues. CDR1 is MNHEY, CDR2 SVGAGI, per germline. V was clipped by 5 bases and J by 6 bases; unmatched bases: 7. CDR3 sequence: CASSTQQGAQTQYF. The DNA of the CDR3 is TGTGCCAGCAGTACCCAACAGGGGGCTCAGACCCAGTACTTC.

J is TRBJ1-2 and V is TRBV23-1; perhaps TRBD1 as D (5 bases). TRBV23-1 is an open reading frame whose function is uncertain. Trimming pared 7 bases from V and 9 bases from J, leaving 6 bases between. The CDR3 consists of 9 residues. The CDR3 is CASNRRYTF. In nucleotides, the CDR3 is TGCGCCAGCAACAGGCGCTACACCTTC.

The chain joins TRBV5-4 to TRBJ2-5, with TRBD2 matching 9 bases. CDR3 size: 15 residues. The germline V gene encodes CDR1 SGHNT and CDR2 YYREEE (reference sequence). With V trimmed by 5 bases and J by 4 bases, 9 bases remained unmatched. The CDR3 DNA sequence: TGTGCCAGCAGTCTTACTAGCGGGCCCGTAGAGACCCAGTACTTC. It codes for CASSLTSGPVETQYF. Using reference TRBV5-4 and TRBJ2-5 for the parts outside the CDR3, the full variable domain is ETGVTQSPTHLIKTRGQQVTLRCSSQSGHNTVSWYQQALGQGPQFIFQYYREEENGRGNFPPRFSGLQFPNYSSELNVNALELDDSALYLCASSLTSGPVETQYFGPGTRLLVL.

V is TRBV7-9 and J is TRBJ1-1, with 8 bases lining up with TRBD1. With 4 bases clipped from V and 2 bases from J, the junction kept 9 bases outside the gene matches. Per germline, CDR1 SEHNR and CDR2 FQNEAQ (reference sequence). The CDR3 spans 16 residues. CDR3 DNA: TGTGCCAGCAGCTCGCCGGGACAGGAAACAAACACTGAAGCTTTCTTT. Encoded protein: CASSSPGQETNTEAFF. Full variable domain (rest looked up from reference TRBV7-9 and TRBJ1-1): DTGVSQNPRHKITKRGQNVTFRCDPISEHNRLYWYRQTLGQGPEFLTYFQNEAQLEKSRLLSDRFSAERPKGSFSTLEIQRTEQGDSAMYLCASSSPGQETNTEAFFGQGTRLTVV.

The chain links TRBV2 to TRBJ2-1; 8 bases are a match to TRBD1. V trimming: 5 bases; J trimming: 6 bases; junction bases outside the gene matches: 6. This CDR3 has 14 residues. Per the germline V gene, CDR1 is SNHLY and CDR2 is FYNNEI. The CDR3 here is CASSHGGQANEQFF. DNA for the CDR3: TGTGCCAGCAGTCATGGGGGACAGGCCAATGAGCAGTTCTTC.

This chain connects TRBV5-5 to TRBJ1-2; no firm D call. The CDR3 loop spans 12 amino acids. The germline V and J ends were trimmed by 3 bases and 7 bases, with 10 bases remaining between them. From germline, CDR1 is SGHKS and CDR2 YYEKEE (reference sequence). The CDR3 reads CASSWTRGGYTF. The DNA of the CDR3 is TGTGCCAGCAGCTGGACTCGTGGTGGCTACACCTTC.

In its sample, this clone was seen once. The chain uses TRBV5-1 and TRBJ2-3; 13 bases align to TRBD2. CDR1 and CDR2 (germline): SGHRS, YFSETQ. This CDR3 region has 16 residues. The ends lost 4 bases at V and 1 base at J; junction bases unmatched: 3. The CDR3 protein is CASSRTSGGGTDTQYF. Written as DNA, the CDR3 is TGCGCCAGCAGCAGGACTAGCGGGGGTGGCACAGATACGCAGTATTTT.

The chain is built from TRBV27 and TRBJ1-2; D is undetermined. Trimming took 1 base from V and 6 from J, leaving 15 bases between them. This CDR3 comprises 15 residues. Germline values: CDR1 MNHEY, CDR2 SMNVEV (reference sequence). The CDR3, as DNA: TGTGCCAGCAGTTTATTGGCGGCTTTAGCTCATGGCTACACCTTC. Residues: CASSLLAALAHGYTF.

The J gene is TRBJ1-1, the V gene TRBV10-2; TRBD1 might be the D (6 bases). The length of the CDR3 is 12 residues. Trimming removed 0 bases from V and 8 bases from J, with 7 bases in between. In germline, CDR1 is WSHSY, CDR2 SAAADI. The CDR3 spells CASSESTGEAFF. The CDR3 bases are TGCGCCAGCAGTGAGTCCACAGGGGAAGCTTTCTTT.

V gene TRBV3-1 (or the pseudogene TRBV3-2) combines with J gene TRBJ2-7; 7 nucleotides align to TRBD1. Losses at the gene ends were 4 bases for V and 8 bases for J; bases not matched to a gene: 5. Germline V lookup: CDR1 LGHDT, CDR2 YNNKEL (reference sequence). This CDR3 comprises 12 residues. The CDR3 DNA follows: TGTGCCAGCAGCCCACGACAGGGAAAGCAGTACTTC. Translation gives CASSPRQGKQYF.